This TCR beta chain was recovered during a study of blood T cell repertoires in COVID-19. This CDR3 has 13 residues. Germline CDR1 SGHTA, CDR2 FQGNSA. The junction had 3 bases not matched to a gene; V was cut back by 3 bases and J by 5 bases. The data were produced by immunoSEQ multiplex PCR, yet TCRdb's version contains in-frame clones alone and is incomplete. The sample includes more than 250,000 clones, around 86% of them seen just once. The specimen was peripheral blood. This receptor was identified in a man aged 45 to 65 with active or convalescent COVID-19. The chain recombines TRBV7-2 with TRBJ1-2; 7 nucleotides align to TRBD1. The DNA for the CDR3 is TGTGCCAGCAGCTTCAAGGGGGCTTATGGCTACACCTTC. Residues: CASSFKGAYGYTF.